Listed below are T cell receptor beta chains from one sample, sequenced in a study of radiotherapy plus CTLA-4 blockade in lung cancer. Some clones are missing from TCRdb's copy, which holds only in-frame ones; the method was immunoSEQ multiplex PCR. The table lists some 110,000 clones, nearly 80% of them singletons. The material was peripheral blood, obtained from a patient treated with radiotherapy plus ipilimumab. All receptors derive from a human donor with non-small cell lung cancer who had a partial response to radiotherapy plus ipilimumab. CDR3s include the opening cysteine and the closing phenylalanine or tryptophan. A D gene is named only where the DNA matches it firmly. Rows may omit the clone size; those that give it use once, few, many or a size class.

clone_size	v_call	d_call	j_call	cdr3_aa	cdr3_nt
-	TRBV29-1	TRBD2	TRBJ2-1	CSVGGREGRMNEQFF	TGCAGCGTTGGTGGGCGGGAGGGCCGAATGAATGAGCAGTTCTTC
-	TRBV5-1	TRBD2	TRBJ2-1	CASSPTGERLAGGWGGLTEQFF	TGCGCCAGCAGCCCCACTGGGGAAAGACTAGCGGGAGGGTGGGGTGGACTCACTGAGCAGTTCTTC
-	TRBV5-1	TRBD2	TRBJ2-1	CASSSGGGRAWYEQFF	TGCGCCAGCAGCTCTGGGGGGGGGAGGGCCTGGTATGAGCAGTTCTTC
-	TRBV30	TRBD1	TRBJ1-1	CAWTKSAGQGVTEAFF	TGTGCCTGGACTAAGAGCGCGGGACAGGGGGTCACTGAAGCTTTCTTT
once	TRBV7-2	TRBD1	TRBJ1-2	CASSLNQGARLGGYTF	TGTGCCAGCAGCTTAAACCAGGGGGCGAGATTGGGGGGCTACACCTTC
once	TRBV27	TRBD1	TRBJ2-7	CASSGQGVFNEQYF	TGTGCCAGCAGCGGACAGGGGGTGTTCAACGAGCAGTACTTC
-	TRBV5-5	-	TRBJ1-2	CASSLSQGKDYGYTF	TGTGCCAGCAGCTTGAGCCAGGGGAAGGACTATGGCTACACCTTC
-	TRBV5-1	-	TRBJ2-5	CASSPSYQETQYF	TGCGCCAGCAGTCCCTCGTACCAAGAGACCCAGTACTTC
-	TRBV29-1	-	TRBJ1-5	CSVGGGNQPQHF	TGCAGCGTTGGAGGAGGGAATCAGCCCCAGCATTTT
-	TRBV28	-	TRBJ1-2	CASSLGPDNYGYTF	TGTGCCAGCAGTCTTGGGCCCGATAACTATGGCTACACCTTC
-	TRBV5-4	TRBD2	TRBJ2-1	CASSPGGGGWNEQFF	TGTGCCAGCAGCCCCGGGGGGGGAGGTTGGAATGAGCAGTTCTTC
-	TRBV5-1	-	TRBJ1-6	CASSLLGANNSPLHF	TGCGCCAGCAGCTTACTGGGAGCTAATAATTCACCCCTCCACTTT
-	TRBV11-2	-	TRBJ1-1	CASSTRADTEAFF	TGTGCCAGCAGCACGCGCGCGGACACTGAAGCTTTCTTT
few	TRBV7-9	-	TRBJ1-3	CASSLGASGNTIYF	TGTGCCAGCAGCTTAGGGGCGAGTGGAAACACCATATATTTT
once	TRBV27	-	TRBJ1-5	CASSLYVGQPQHF	TGTGCCAGCAGTTTATACGTCGGTCAGCCCCAGCATTTT
few	TRBV5-6	-	TRBJ2-6	CASRSAQGSGANVLTF	TGTGCCAGCAGAAGTGCACAGGGTTCTGGGGCCAACGTCCTGACTTTC